These T cell receptor beta chains were read from a single sample in a study of post-analysis software for immune sequencing data. TCRdb re-called the PCR reads with MiXCR, one entry per CDR3 protein. The profile shows some 450,000 distinct CDR3 sequences, around 40% of them singletons. The sequencing input was blood. Receptor source: a girl aged 5 to 17 with multiple sclerosis. The CDR3 runs from the conserved cysteine through the conserved F or W. Fields, in order: J gene, D gene, clone size, V gene, CDR3 DNA, CDR3 protein. D genes are given only for firm matches. Clone sizes are given selectively: once, few, many, or a class where the clone is expanded.

j_call: TRBJ1-3
d_call: TRBD1
clone_size: few
v_call: TRBV4-3
cdr3_nt: TGCGCCAGCAGCCCACAGGGGGCTGGAAACACCATATATTTT
cdr3_aa: CASSPQGAGNTIYF

j_call: TRBJ2-1
d_call: -
clone_size: once
v_call: TRBV2
cdr3_nt: TGTGCCAGCAGTGAAGGTCCGAGATACAATGAGCAGTTCTTC
cdr3_aa: CASSEGPRYNEQFF

j_call: TRBJ1-2
d_call: TRBD1
clone_size: -
v_call: TRBV7-3
cdr3_nt: TGTGCCAGCAGCTTCAGCACAGGGGCTGGCTACACCTTC
cdr3_aa: CASSFSTGAGYTF

j_call: TRBJ2-5
d_call: TRBD1
clone_size: -
v_call: TRBV5-5
cdr3_nt: TGTGCCAGCAGCTTACTCCGGGACAGGGAAGAGACCCAGTACTTC
cdr3_aa: CASSLLRDREETQYF

j_call: TRBJ1-2
d_call: -
clone_size: -
v_call: TRBV20-1
cdr3_nt: TGCAGTGGTAACAGGGAGGGCTACACCTTC
cdr3_aa: CSGNREGYTF

j_call: TRBJ2-3
d_call: TRBD2
clone_size: -
v_call: TRBV10-3
cdr3_nt: TGTGCCATCAGCTCTCTAGCGGGAGGTGAAAGCGATACGCAGTATTTT
cdr3_aa: CAISSLAGGESDTQYF

j_call: TRBJ1-5
d_call: -
clone_size: -
v_call: TRBV12-3/TRBV12-4
cdr3_nt: -
cdr3_aa: CASSSSGTVYQPQHF

j_call: TRBJ2-1
d_call: TRBD1
clone_size: -
v_call: TRBV5-1
cdr3_nt: TGCGCCAGCAGCCCCACAGGGGTCCACTACGATGAGCAGTTCTTC
cdr3_aa: CASSPTGVHYDEQFF

j_call: TRBJ1-6
d_call: TRBD1
clone_size: -
v_call: TRBV6-6
cdr3_nt: TGTGCCAGCAGTCCGGGACAGGAGGCTTCACCCCTCCACTTT
cdr3_aa: CASSPGQEASPLHF

j_call: TRBJ2-1
d_call: -
clone_size: -
v_call: TRBV7-2
cdr3_nt: TGTGCCAGCAGCTTATGGGCATACAATGAGCAGTTCTTC
cdr3_aa: CASSLWAYNEQFF

j_call: TRBJ1-1
d_call: -
clone_size: few
v_call: TRBV20-1
cdr3_nt: TGCGGAGGGGTAGGTGGGACTGAAGCTTTCTTT
cdr3_aa: CGGVGGTEAFF

j_call: TRBJ2-6
d_call: -
clone_size: few
v_call: TRBV21-1
cdr3_nt: TGTGCCAGCAGCAATGCCCAAAGGGACAGGACATCTGGGGCCAACGTCCTGACTTTC
cdr3_aa: CASSNAQRDRTSGANVLTF

j_call: TRBJ1-5
d_call: TRBD1
clone_size: few
v_call: TRBV6-2/TRBV6-3
cdr3_nt: TGTGCCAGCAGGCGGACAGGGGAGGAGCAGCCCCAGCATTTT
cdr3_aa: CASRRTGEEQPQHF

j_call: TRBJ1-4
d_call: -
clone_size: -
v_call: TRBV20-1
cdr3_nt: TGCAGTGCTAGTAAGCGGAGATCTTCAACTAATGAAAAACTGTTTTTT
cdr3_aa: CSASKRRSSTNEKLFF

j_call: TRBJ2-5
d_call: -
clone_size: -
v_call: TRBV7-6
cdr3_nt: TGTGCCAGCAGCCCACCCAGGACTGCCCTCGAAGAGACCCAGTACTTC
cdr3_aa: CASSPPRTALEETQYF

j_call: TRBJ2-1
d_call: -
clone_size: few
v_call: TRBV7-6
cdr3_nt: TGTGCCAGCAGCCAGCCAGACACACCAAACTACAATGAGCAGTTCTTC
cdr3_aa: CASSQPDTPNYNEQFF

j_call: TRBJ2-3
d_call: -
clone_size: -
v_call: TRBV9
cdr3_nt: TGTGCCAGCAGCGGACGAAGCGGAAGCACAGATACGCAGTATTTT
cdr3_aa: CASSGRSGSTDTQYF

j_call: TRBJ2-1
d_call: TRBD2
clone_size: few
v_call: TRBV20-1
cdr3_nt: TGCAGTGCCCTTTCCAGCGGGGGGCCCAATGAGCAGTTCTTC
cdr3_aa: CSALSSGGPNEQFF

j_call: TRBJ1-4
d_call: TRBD1
clone_size: few
v_call: TRBV5-1
cdr3_nt: TGCGCCAGCAGCATGGGACAGGCTAATGAAAAACTGTTTTTT
cdr3_aa: CASSMGQANEKLFF

j_call: TRBJ2-7
d_call: -
clone_size: few
v_call: TRBV12-3/TRBV12-4
cdr3_nt: TGTGCCAGCAGAGGAAGGACCTACGAGCAGTACTTC
cdr3_aa: CASRGRTYEQYF

j_call: TRBJ2-1
d_call: -
clone_size: -
v_call: TRBV15
cdr3_nt: TGTGCCACCAGCAGAGCCGGGGGGCAGTTCTTC
cdr3_aa: CATSRAGGQFF

j_call: TRBJ2-7
d_call: TRBD1
clone_size: -
v_call: TRBV6-6
cdr3_nt: TGTGCCAGCAGTGATCCGGGGACAGGTCTATCCTACGAGCAGTACTTC
cdr3_aa: CASSDPGTGLSYEQYF

j_call: TRBJ2-1
d_call: -
clone_size: -
v_call: TRBV27
cdr3_nt: TGTGCCAGCAGTTCGGCTGAAAAGAGAACGTACAATGAGCAGTTCTTC
cdr3_aa: CASSSAEKRTYNEQFF

j_call: TRBJ2-1
d_call: -
clone_size: -
v_call: TRBV10-1
cdr3_nt: TGCGCCAGCAGTGTACAGGGTGTGGGCAATGAGCAGTTCTTC
cdr3_aa: CASSVQGVGNEQFF

j_call: TRBJ2-7
d_call: -
clone_size: few
v_call: TRBV29-1
cdr3_nt: TGCAGCGCCGCTGGCGGGACATCACCCTACGAGCAGTACTTC
cdr3_aa: CSAAGGTSPYEQYF

j_call: TRBJ2-1
d_call: TRBD2
clone_size: -
v_call: TRBV7-9
cdr3_nt: TGTGCCAGCAGCCCATTATACGGGACTAGCGGGAGGTCGTACTATAATGAGCAGTTCTTC
cdr3_aa: CASSPLYGTSGRSYYNEQFF

j_call: TRBJ2-7
d_call: -
clone_size: few
v_call: TRBV14
cdr3_nt: TGTGCCAGCAGACCAGGCGGGCCTAGCTCCTACGAGCAGTACTTC
cdr3_aa: CASRPGGPSSYEQYF

j_call: TRBJ2-3
d_call: -
clone_size: -
v_call: TRBV4-2
cdr3_nt: TGTGCCGGCAGCCAAGAGGATAGGGACACAGATACGCAGTATTTT
cdr3_aa: CAGSQEDRDTDTQYF

j_call: TRBJ2-1
d_call: -
clone_size: few
v_call: TRBV10-1
cdr3_nt: TGCGCCAGCAGTGAGTCGAGCAGTAACAATGAGCAGTTCTTC
cdr3_aa: CASSESSSNNEQFF

j_call: TRBJ2-1
d_call: -
clone_size: -
v_call: TRBV5-1
cdr3_nt: TGCGCCAGCAGCTTGTACCCCACTAAGCGGTCAGCATACAGTGAGCAGTTCTTC
cdr3_aa: CASSLYPTKRSAYSEQFF

j_call: TRBJ2-7
d_call: TRBD1
clone_size: -
v_call: TRBV27
cdr3_nt: TGTGCCAGCAGTTATCCCTCCTACAGGGGCGTCTACGAGCAGTACTTC
cdr3_aa: CASSYPSYRGVYEQYF

j_call: TRBJ2-7
d_call: TRBD2
clone_size: -
v_call: TRBV20-1
cdr3_nt: TGCAGTGCTAGAGATGCGGGAGGGCCTGCCGAGCAGTACTTC
cdr3_aa: CSARDAGGPAEQYF